The 21 T cell receptor beta chains given below trace back to one sample, sequenced in a study of long-term antiretroviral therapy in people with HIV. The libraries were made with immunoSEQ v3.0 at survey level. Sequenced by immunoSEQ multiplex PCR; TCRdb stores in-frame clones only, minus some. The sample yields more than 15,000 clones, less than 95% seen once. This material consisted of unsorted PBMCs, taken roughly 6.8 years after starting antiretroviral therapy. The origin of the receptors is a woman in her fifties or sixties with HIV.

This chain links TRBV10-3 with TRBJ2-1; D unresolved. The CDR3 loop spans 14 amino acids. The germline V and J ends were trimmed by 3 bases and 12 bases, with 18 bases remaining between them. Germline-derived CDR1 and CDR2 are ENHRY and SYGVKD. The CDR3 sequence is CAISDNGSRDGQFF. In DNA, the CDR3 is TGTGCCATCAGTGATAACGGTAGCCGAGACGGGCAGTTCTTC.

The chain links TRBV7-3 to TRBJ2-1; 7 positions match TRBD2. The ends lost 2 bases at V and 9 bases at J; junction bases unmatched: 10. Germline lookup yields CDR1 SGHTA and CDR2 FQGTGA. There are 15 residues in the CDR3. The CDR3 DNA is TGTGCCAGCAGCTTATGGGCTAGCGGAGAAGGTGAGCAGTTCTTC. Translated, it gives CASSLWASGEGEQFF.

The chain employs TRBV25-1 and TRBJ2-1, with TRBD1 matching 10 bases. Germline values: CDR1 MGHDK, CDR2 SYGVNS. The CDR3 runs 14 residues. Trimming cost V 10 bases and J 5 bases; bases outside gene matches: 8. CDR3 sequence: CATRQDRGNNEQFF. The DNA for the CDR3 is TGTGCCACCAGACAGGACAGGGGGAACAATGAGCAGTTCTTC.

The rearrangement uses TRBV4-2 and TRBJ2-2; D uncertain. The V and J ends lost 4 bases and 6 bases respectively, with 6 bases between them. Germline CDR1 and CDR2: LGHNA and YNFKEQ. This CDR3 is built from 12 residues. CDR3 region: CASSPNPGELFF. CDR3 coding DNA: TGTGCCAGCAGCCCAAACCCCGGGGAGCTGTTTTTT.

This clone was seen a single time. This chain links TRBV2 with TRBJ1-2; unclear D gene. The V end lost 4 bases, the J end lost 8 bases, and 17 bases lay between the germline ends. There are 14 residues in the CDR3. CDR1 is SNHLY and CDR2 is FYNNEI in the germline V gene. The CDR3 sequence: CASSGHPKSQGYTF. CDR3 DNA sequence: TGTGCCAGCAGTGGCCATCCTAAGAGCCAAGGCTACACCTTC.

The genes are TRBV28 and TRBJ2-3; D gene uncertain. Trimming stripped 7 bases from V and 2 bases from J, with 10 bases between. Germline-derived CDR1 and CDR2 are MDHEN and SYDVKM. The CDR3 covers 13 residues. CDR3 nucleotides: TGTGCCAGCAAGGGTGGAGCCACAGATACGCAGTATTTT. Its protein product is CASKGGATDTQYF.

The J gene is TRBJ1-2, the V gene TRBV6-5; unclear D gene. V lost 7 bases and J 0 bases, leaving 12 bases between the germline ends. The CDR3 contains 14 residues. Germline V lookup: CDR1 MNHEY, CDR2 SVGAGI. CDR3 residues: CASTPTGANYGYTF. The CDR3 DNA reads TGTGCCAGCACCCCGACGGGAGCTAACTATGGCTACACCTTC.

The gene calls are TRBV10-3 and TRBJ2-3; unclear D gene. Trimming removed 0 bases from V and 4 bases from J, with 5 bases in between. Germline CDR1 reads ENHRY; CDR2 reads SYGVKD. The length of the CDR3 is 13 residues. CDR3 in DNA: TGTGCCATCAGTGAGTCTTCCCCAGATACGCAGTATTTT. Its translation: CAISESSPDTQYF.

The chain uses TRBV7-9 and TRBJ2-7; 7 bases agree with TRBD2. CDR3 length: 16 residues. Trimming removed 0 bases from V and 0 bases from J; junction bases left unmatched: 5. Germline V gene lookup returns CDR1 SEHNR and CDR2 FQNEAQ (reference sequence). This CDR3 reads CASSLALGGSSYEQYF. The DNA of the CDR3 is TGTGCCAGCAGCTTAGCGCTAGGCGGGAGCTCCTACGAGCAGTACTTC.

The chain couples TRBV10-3 to TRBJ2-1; 11 bases agree with TRBD2. Trimming cost V 5 bases and J 6 bases; bases outside gene matches: 9. The CDR3 is 16 residues long. Germline V gene lookup returns CDR1 ENHRY and CDR2 SYGVKD. The CDR3 sequence: CAISPLGLAETNEQFF. The CDR3 DNA follows: TGTGCCATCAGTCCCTTGGGACTAGCGGAAACCAATGAGCAGTTCTTC.

The V and J genes are TRBV9 and TRBJ1-1; D gene ambiguous. Germline V gene sequence: CDR1 SGDLS, CDR2 YYNGEE. Trimming stripped 0 bases from V and 1 base from J, with 4 bases between. This CDR3 region has 13 residues. The CDR3 DNA reads TGTGCCAGCAGCGTAGAATCGAACACTGAAGCTTTCTTT. Its protein is CASSVESNTEAFF. Full variable domain (rest looked up from reference TRBV9 and TRBJ1-1): DSGVTQTPKHLITATGQRVTLRCSPRSGDLSVYWYQQSLDQGLQFLIQYYNGEERAKGNILERFSAQQFPDLHSELNLSSLELGDSALYFCASSVESNTEAFFGQGTRLTVV.

The CDR3 nucleotides read TGCGCCAGCAGCTTGGGGACTAGCGTATACGAGCAGTACTTC. Amino acid sequence: CASSLGTSVYEQYF. The V and J genes are TRBV5-1 and TRBJ2-7; the match to TRBD2 covers 9 bases. V was clipped by 0 bases and J by 4 bases; unmatched bases: 2. Germline values: CDR1 SGHRS, CDR2 YFSETQ. This CDR3 is 14 amino acids long.

The V gene is TRBV28, the J gene TRBJ2-7, with 13 bases fitting TRBD2. CDR3 length: 14 residues. Losses at the gene ends were 6 bases for V and 6 bases for J; bases not matched to a gene: 5. Germline V gene lookup returns CDR1 MDHEN and CDR2 SYDVKM. DNA of the CDR3: TGTGCCAGCAGGTTCGGACTAGCGGGAGTCGAGCAGTACTTC. Protein product: CASRFGLAGVEQYF. The complete variable domain, with remaining parts taken from reference TRBV28 and TRBJ2-7, reads DVKVTQSSRYLVKRTGEKVFLECVQDMDHENMFWYRQDPGLGLRLIYFSYDVKMKEKGDIPEGYSVSREKKERFSLILESASTNQTSMYLCASRFGLAGVEQYFGPGTRLTVT.

J is TRBJ2-2 and V is TRBV5-1; 7 bases map to TRBD2. This CDR3 region has 14 residues. V lost 6 bases to trimming and J lost 7 bases; unmatched junction nucleotides: 9. Germline CDR1 SGHRS, CDR2 YFSETQ. Written as DNA, the CDR3 is TGCGCCAGCACAGCGAGCGGGGCTTTCGGGGAGCTGTTTTTT. Amino acid sequence: CASTASGAFGELFF.

This clone was counted between two and nine times. The chain combines TRBV28 with TRBJ1-2, with D perhaps TRBD1 (5 bases). The CDR3 extends over 12 amino acids. The V end lost 6 bases, the J end lost 2 bases, and 7 bases lay between the germline ends. Germline assignment: CDR1 MDHEN and CDR2 SYDVKM. The CDR3 loop is CASSDRNYGYTF. The CDR3 DNA sequence: TGTGCCAGCAGCGACAGAAACTATGGCTACACCTTC.

The rearrangement uses TRBV27 and TRBJ2-5; possible D gene TRBD1, 5 bases. Per germline, CDR1 MNHEY and CDR2 SMNVEV (reference sequence). The V end was cut by 6 bases, the J end by 1 base, with 15 bases between. This CDR3 has 15 residues. CDR3 in DNA: TGTGCCAGCAGCCCCAGGGCAGGCGCCCAAGAGACCCAGTACTTC. It translates to CASSPRAGAQETQYF.

V usage is TRBV5-5 and J usage is TRBJ1-2, with no clear D. Deletions cut 3 bases from V and 5 bases from J, with 17 bases between. CDR1 and CDR2 from the germline V gene are SGHKS and YYEKEE (reference sequence). CDR3 size: 15 residues. For the CDR3, the DNA is TGTGCCAGCAGCTGGAGGCAGGCGGTTCTATATGGCTACACCTTC. As protein: CASSWRQAVLYGYTF. Full variable domain (remainder filled in from reference TRBV5-5 and TRBJ1-2): DAGVTQSPTHLIKTRGQQVTLRCSPISGHKSVSWYQQVLGQGPQFIFQYYEKEERGRGNFPDRFSARQFPNYSSELNVNALLLGDSALYLCASSWRQAVLYGYTFGSGTRLTVV.

The chain uses TRBV29-1 and TRBJ2-1; possible D gene TRBD2, 6 bases. V was cut by 1 base and J by 0 bases, with 10 bases left in between. The CDR3 is 15 residues long. CDR1 and CDR2 from the germline V gene are SQVTM and ANQGSEA. CDR3 protein: CSVEGDGSSYNEQFF. In DNA, the CDR3 is TGCAGCGTTGAAGGGGACGGGAGCTCCTACAATGAGCAGTTCTTC.

This sequence joins TRBV6-6 and TRBJ1-5; D is ambiguous. The CDR3 runs 15 residues. V gave up 2 bases and J gave up 4 bases, with 12 bases separating them. From germline, CDR1 is MNHNY and CDR2 SVGAGI (reference sequence). CDR3 sequence reads: CASSYGGFENQPQHF. The CDR3, as DNA: TGTGCCAGCAGTTACGGAGGGTTCGAAAATCAGCCCCAGCATTTT.

The chain links TRBV10-2 to TRBJ2-7, with 9 bases identical to TRBD2. Germline CDR1 is WSHSY and CDR2 is SAAADI. This CDR3 region has 16 residues. The ends lost 1 base at V and 5 bases at J; junction bases unmatched: 9. The CDR3 is CASSEYGREGRNEQYF. The CDR3, as DNA: TGCGCCAGCAGTGAGTACGGGCGGGAGGGCCGGAACGAGCAGTACTTC.

This clone was observed a single time. The V gene is TRBV5-1, the J gene TRBJ2-1; tentative D call: TRBD1 (6 bases). V was cut by 2 bases and J by 4 bases, with 13 bases left in between. The CDR3 is made up of 15 amino acids. Germline CDR1 SGHRS, CDR2 YFSETQ. CDR3 DNA: TGCGCCAGCAGCTTTAGACAGGTTTCTTACAATGAGCAGTTCTTC. Protein: CASSFRQVSYNEQFF. Combining the CDR3 with reference TRBV5-1 and TRBJ2-1 gives the whole variable domain KAGVTQTPRYLIKTRGQQVTLSCSPISGHRSVSWYQQTPGQGLQFLFEYFSETQRNKGNFPGRFSGRQFSNSRSEMNVSTLELGDSALYLCASSFRQVSYNEQFFGPGTRLTVL.